This T cell receptor beta chain was captured by sequencing in a study of CD4 T cells in relation to SARS-CoV-2 and coronaviruses. Study conclusions and caveats: Pre-pandemic and post-infection samples never came from the same donor.

The germline V gene has CDR1 LNHDA and CDR2 SQIVND (reference sequence). The CDR3 is 14 amino acids. Trimming removed 3 bases at V and 3 bases at J, with 8 bases between. Before the COVID-19 pandemic, during about 2010-2019, CD4+ T cells were taken from unexposed donors. Notes on this clone: The antigen is not known.

The data were produced by immunoSEQ multiplex PCR, yet TCRdb's version contains in-frame clones alone and is incomplete. The profile shows under 65,000 clones, roughly 90% of them singletons. The sample taken for sequencing was memory CD4+ T cells from PBMCs. The TCR was taken from a human donor in good health. V and J are TRBV19 and TRBJ1-4; unclear D gene. The CDR3 DNA follows: TGTGCCAGTAGTATTTCGGGGTCTAATGAAAAACTGTTTTTT. Translation gives CASSISGSNEKLFF.